The source of this T cell receptor (beta chain) is a study of type 1 and type 2 diabetes patients. Study-wide points: In type 2 diabetes, highly-expanded CD4+ clones took a median around 4% of reads.

Donors had no other autoimmune disease or infection in four weeks. Each participant gave about 9.4 milliliters of peripheral blood. As concerns this clonotype: What it binds is not known.

The CDR3 contains 12 residues. Trimming left V 1 base short and J 2 bases short, with 6 bases between. From germline, CDR1 is DFQATT and CDR2 SNEGSKA (reference sequence). The PCR template was genomic DNA. Multiplex PCR with 30 forward and 13 reverse primers amplified the TCR beta CDR3. From the multiplex PCR reads, TCRdb called clonotypes with MiXCR, one entry per CDR3 protein. Of approximately 260,000 distinct CDR3 sequences listed, approximately 50% are singletons. Sequences were obtained from peripheral blood mononuclear cells (PBMCs). The TCR comes from a man aged 18 to 30 with type 2 diabetes. This chain connects TRBV20-1 to TRBJ2-7, with unresolved D. This chain's CDR3 is CSARVGPYEQYF. DNA for the CDR3: TGCAGTGCTAGAGTCGGGCCCTACGAGCAGTACTTC.